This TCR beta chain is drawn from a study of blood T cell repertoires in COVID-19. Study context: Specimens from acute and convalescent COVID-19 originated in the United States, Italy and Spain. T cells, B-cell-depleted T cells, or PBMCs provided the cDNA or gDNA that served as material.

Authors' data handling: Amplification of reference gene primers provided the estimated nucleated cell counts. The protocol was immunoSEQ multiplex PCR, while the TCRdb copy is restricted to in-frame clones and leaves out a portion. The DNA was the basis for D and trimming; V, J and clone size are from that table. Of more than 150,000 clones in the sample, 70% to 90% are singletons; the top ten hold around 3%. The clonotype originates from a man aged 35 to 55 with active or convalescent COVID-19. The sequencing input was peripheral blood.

In DNA, the CDR3 is TGTGCCAGCAGGACAGGGGGGGAGACTGAAGCTTTCTTT. Translation gives CASRTGGETEAFF. The genes are TRBV12-3 or TRBV12-4 and TRBJ1-1, with 9 bases that match TRBD1. This CDR3 region has 13 residues. The V and J ends lost 6 bases and 5 bases, in that order; junction bases with no gene match: 4.